This is a list of T cell receptor beta chains from one sample in a study of cytomegalovirus exposure and HLA in healthy donors. Method: immunoSEQ multiplex PCR; TCRdb's copy keeps in-frame clones and lacks some. The sample records some 150,000 clones, 75% to 80% being singletons. Material: PBMCs. All receptors derive from a middle-aged man in good health and CMV-seropositive. The CDR3 runs from the conserved cysteine through the conserved F or W. The D gene is left open where the match is weak. Size tells how often a clone was seen (once, few, many) or the class of an expanded clone, and some rows leave it out.

D gene	J gene	clone size	V gene	CDR3 protein	CDR3 DNA
NA	TRBJ2-1	NA	TRBV29-1	CSAVSGSTTGEQFF	TGCAGCGCCGTCTCGGGTTCCACTACGGGTGAGCAGTTCTTC
NA	TRBJ2-7	NA	TRBV2	CASSEEVAELYEQYF	TGTGCCAGCTCCGAGGAGGTAGCGGAGCTCTACGAGCAGTACTTC
TRBD1	TRBJ2-2	NA	TRBV5-1	CASSPQQGAPNSGELFF	TGCGCCAGCAGCCCCCAGCAGGGGGCGCCCAACTCCGGGGAGCTGTTTTTT
NA	TRBJ1-1	NA	TRBV2	CASRGDLNTEAFF	TGTGCCAGCCGAGGAGACCTGAACACTGAAGCTTTCTTT
TRBD2	TRBJ2-7	NA	TRBV19	CASSRPAGGTYEQYF	TGTGCCAGTAGTCGTCCTGCGGGAGGGACCTACGAGCAGTACTTC
NA	TRBJ1-3	NA	TRBV11-2	CASSPSDFSGNTIYF	TGTGCCAGCAGCCCCAGCGATTTCTCTGGAAACACCATATATTTT
NA	TRBJ2-1	NA	TRBV11-3	CASSLDPVLLGGGGRNEQFF	TGTGCCAGCAGCTTAGATCCAGTTCTTTTAGGGGGGGGAGGTAGAAATGAGCAGTTCTTC
TRBD1	TRBJ1-1	NA	TRBV6-5	CASWGQGWYTEAFF	TGTGCCAGCTGGGGACAGGGATGGTACACTGAAGCTTTCTTT
NA	TRBJ1-1	NA	TRBV12-5	CASSQGLGTEAFF	TGTGCTAGTTCTCAGGGGCTTGGGACTGAAGCTTTCTTT
NA	TRBJ2-5	NA	TRBV7-9	CASSQIAETQYF	TGTGCCAGCAGCCAGATCGCCGAGACCCAGTACTTC
NA	TRBJ2-1	NA	TRBV7-9	CASSLGIYRDKRENEQFF	TGTGCCAGCAGCTTAGGGATCTACCGGGACAAGAGAGAAAATGAGCAGTTCTTC
TRBD1	TRBJ2-1	NA	TRBV4-1	CASSQQGQGGSEQFF	TGCGCCAGCAGCCAACAAGGACAGGGTGGGTCGGAGCAGTTCTTC
TRBD2	TRBJ2-7	few	TRBV5-1	CASTPGGSSYEQYF	TGCGCCAGCACCCCCGGGGGGTCGTCCTACGAGCAGTACTTC
TRBD2	TRBJ2-7	NA	TRBV18	CASSEGLADEQYF	TGTGCCAGCTCAGAGGGACTAGCGGACGAGCAGTACTTC
NA	TRBJ2-2	NA	TRBV9	CASSVVADTNTGELFF	TGTGCCAGCAGCGTAGTCGCGGATACGAACACCGGGGAGCTGTTTTTT
NA	TRBJ2-1	few	TRBV7-8	CASSLGRVHEQFF	TGTGCCAGCAGCTTAGGTCGTGTTCATGAGCAGTTCTTC
TRBD1	TRBJ2-5	NA	TRBV5-1	CASSLSGQGRGSGETQYF	TGCGCCAGCAGCTTGTCCGGACAGGGACGGGGTTCAGGCGAGACCCAGTACTTC
NA	TRBJ2-3	NA	TRBV7-6	CASSLTTVHTDTQYF	TGTGCCAGCAGCTTAACAACCGTCCACACAGATACGCAGTATTTT
NA	TRBJ1-2	NA	TRBV9	CASSVAADWANYGYTF	TGTGCCAGCAGCGTAGCTGCGGACTGGGCTAACTATGGCTACACCTTC
TRBD1	TRBJ2-2	NA	TRBV11-2	CASSAYRGRGNTGELFF	TGTGCCAGCAGCGCTTACAGGGGGCGAGGGAACACCGGGGAGCTGTTTTTT
TRBD1	TRBJ2-1	NA	TRBV5-1	CASGTGGSNEQFF	TGCGCCAGTGGGACAGGGGGTTCCAATGAGCAGTTCTTC
NA	TRBJ1-1	NA	TRBV28	CASSSSLAFF	TGTGCCAGCAGCTCCTCTCTGGCTTTCTTT
TRBD2	TRBJ2-5	NA	TRBV4-1	CASSQRLAGELMETQYF	TGCGCCAGCAGCCAGAGACTAGCGGGAGAACTCATGGAGACCCAGTACTTC
NA	TRBJ1-4	NA	TRBV30	CACISLEKGEKLFF	TGTGCCTGCATTTCCCTTGAAAAGGGGGAAAAACTGTTTTTT
TRBD1	TRBJ1-6	NA	TRBV4-1	CASSPSPGQDNSPLHF	TGCGCCAGCAGCCCAAGCCCCGGACAGGATAATTCACCCCTCCACTTT
NA	TRBJ1-2	NA	TRBV5-8	CASSFRRARVTDYGYTF	TGTGCCAGCAGCTTCCGCAGGGCGCGTGTTACGGACTATGGCTACACCTTC
NA	TRBJ2-3	NA	TRBV13	CASSGPGDTQYF	TGTGCCAGCAGCGGCCCGGGGGATACGCAGTATTTT
TRBD1	TRBJ2-7	NA	TRBV28	CASSSSGTGFDEQYF	TGTGCCAGCAGTTCCTCGGGGACAGGGTTCGACGAGCAGTACTTC
TRBD2	TRBJ2-7	NA	TRBV9	CASSLGLAGSDEQYF	TGTGCCAGCAGCCTAGGACTAGCGGGATCCGACGAGCAGTACTTC